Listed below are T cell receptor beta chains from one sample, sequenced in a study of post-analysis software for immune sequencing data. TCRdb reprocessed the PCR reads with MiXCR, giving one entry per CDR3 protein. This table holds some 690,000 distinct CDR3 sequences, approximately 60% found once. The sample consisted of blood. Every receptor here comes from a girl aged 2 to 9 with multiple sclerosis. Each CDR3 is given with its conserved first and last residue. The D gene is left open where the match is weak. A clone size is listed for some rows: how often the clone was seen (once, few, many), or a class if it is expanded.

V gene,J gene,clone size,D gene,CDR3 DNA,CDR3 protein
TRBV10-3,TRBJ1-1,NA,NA,TGTGCCATCAGCGCACAGGGTATGAACACTGAAGCTTTCTTT,CAISAQGMNTEAFF
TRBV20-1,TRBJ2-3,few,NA,TGCAGTGCTAGGGGGATCGGCACAGATACGCAGTATTTT,CSARGIGTDTQYF
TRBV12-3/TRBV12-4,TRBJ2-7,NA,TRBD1,TGTGCCAGCAGTTCCCGGACAGGGGCGAAGCAGTACTTC,CASSSRTGAKQYF
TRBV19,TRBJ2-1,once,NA,TGTGCCAGTAGTATAGCGGGAGAGGCGCAGTTCTTC,CASSIAGEAQFF
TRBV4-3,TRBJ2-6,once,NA,TGCGCCACGGGTCAGGGGGCCAACGTCCTGACTTTC,CATGQGANVLTF
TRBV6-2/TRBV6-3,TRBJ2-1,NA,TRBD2,TGTGCCAGCAGTTCCCTCGGCGGGAGATACAATGAGCAGTTCTTC,CASSSLGGRYNEQFF
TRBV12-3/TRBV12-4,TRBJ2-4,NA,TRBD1,TGTGCCAGCAGCCCTTCGCACAGGGGTGTGAACATTCAGTACTTC,CASSPSHRGVNIQYF
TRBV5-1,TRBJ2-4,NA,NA,TGCGCCAGCAGCTTGGACAGGGTATCATACAATGAGCAGTACTTC,CASSLDRVSYNEQYF
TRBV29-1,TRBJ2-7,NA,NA,TGCAGCGTTGAATTGCGGGGCTACGAGCAGTACTTC,CSVELRGYEQYF
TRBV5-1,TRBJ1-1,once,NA,TGCGCCAGCAGCTTGGGTCTTCCCCCCTTTGAAGCTTTCTTT,CASSLGLPPFEAFF
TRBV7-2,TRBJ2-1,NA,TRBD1,TGTGCCAGCAGATTGGACAGGGGAAATGAGCAGTTCTTC,CASRLDRGNEQFF
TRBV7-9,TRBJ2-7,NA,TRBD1,TGTGCCAGCTGGAGACAGGGGCAGTACGAGCAGTACTTC,CASWRQGQYEQYF
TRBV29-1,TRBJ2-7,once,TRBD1,TGCAGCGTTCAGAGCCCCGGGACAGGGAGACAGTGCTCCTACGAGCAGTACTTC,CSVQSPGTGRQCSYEQYF
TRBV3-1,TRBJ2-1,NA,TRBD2,TGTGCCAGCAGTCATCTAGCGGGGGGGTATGGGCAGTTCTTC,CASSHLAGGYGQFF
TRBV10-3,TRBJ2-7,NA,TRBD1,TGTGCCACCGTCCCGGGACAGTCCTCCTACGAGCAGTACTTC,CATVPGQSSYEQYF
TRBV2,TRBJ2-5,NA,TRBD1,TGTGCCAGCAGACATACAGGGGGAGAAGAGACCCAGTACTTC,CASRHTGGEETQYF
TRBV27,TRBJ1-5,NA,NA,TGTGCCAGCAGTTTATTAGGGATAGATAGCAATCAGCCCCAGCATTTT,CASSLLGIDSNQPQHF
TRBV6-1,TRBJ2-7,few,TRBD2,TGTGCCGTTTCGGCTAGCGGGAGCCACGAGCAGTACTTC,CAVSASGSHEQYF
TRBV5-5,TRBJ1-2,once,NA,TGTGCCAGCAGCTTGGATCTCTCGACCCAAGGTCGGTATGGCTACACCTTC,CASSLDLSTQGRYGYTF
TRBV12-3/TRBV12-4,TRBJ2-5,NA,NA,TGTGCCAGCAGTATGGGAGATACGCAGTACTTC,CASSMGDTQYF
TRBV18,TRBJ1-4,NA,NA,TGTGCCAGCTCACCGCTGGACGGGACAACTAATGAAAAACTGTTTTTT,CASSPLDGTTNEKLFF
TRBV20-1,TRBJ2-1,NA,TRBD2,TGCAGTGCCACCGGGAGCGGGAGGGAAAGCAATGAGCAGTTCTTC,CSATGSGRESNEQFF
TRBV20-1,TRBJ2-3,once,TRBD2,TGCAGTGCCCGGACTAGCGGGAGGTTAACAGATACGCAGTATTTT,CSARTSGRLTDTQYF
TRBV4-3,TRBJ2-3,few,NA,TGCGCCAGCAGCCAGGAAATAAGCGGGACAGATACGCAGTATTTT,CASSQEISGTDTQYF
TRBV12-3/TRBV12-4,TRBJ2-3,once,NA,TGTGCCAGCAGTCCGACAGAGGTCAATACGCAGTATTTT,CASSPTEVNTQYF
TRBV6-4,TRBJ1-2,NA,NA,TGTGCCAGCAGTGACGGGGCAGGGTCGTCGGAGGGCTACACCTTC,CASSDGAGSSEGYTF
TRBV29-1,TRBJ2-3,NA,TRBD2,TGCAGCGTTTCGCAGGGGAGCGGGAGAGATACGCAGTATTTT,CSVSQGSGRDTQYF
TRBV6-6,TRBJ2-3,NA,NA,TGTGCCAGCAGTGCCAGGGACCACACAGATACGCAGTATTTT,CASSARDHTDTQYF
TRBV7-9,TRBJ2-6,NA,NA,TGTGCCAGCAGCTTTTTGGGGTCCTCTGGGGCCAACGTCCTGACTTTC,CASSFLGSSGANVLTF
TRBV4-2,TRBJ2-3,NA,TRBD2,TGTGCCAGCAGCCAAGTGGTGAAGCGGGGGGGCACAGATGCGCAGTATTTT,CASSQVVKRGGTDAQYF
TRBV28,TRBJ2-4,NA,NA,TGTGCCAGCACCTCGGGCTCGGCGATAGCCAAAAACATTCAGTACTTC,CASTSGSAIAKNIQYF
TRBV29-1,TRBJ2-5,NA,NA,TGCAGCGTTTCGTTTGGGGGTGGTGAGACCCAGTACTTC,CSVSFGGGETQYF
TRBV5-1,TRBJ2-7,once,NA,TGCGCCAGCAGCTATCCGGGATCGGGGGAGCAGTACTTC,CASSYPGSGEQYF
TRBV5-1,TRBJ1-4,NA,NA,TGCGCCAGCAGCTTGAATCCGGAGGCTGAAAAACTGTTTTTT,CASSLNPEAEKLFF
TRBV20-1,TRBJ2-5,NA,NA,TGCAGTGCTAGAGCGGTCCCGGGGTCCCAAGAGACCCAGTACTTC,CSARAVPGSQETQYF
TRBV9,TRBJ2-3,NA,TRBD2,TGTGCCAGCAGCGAGGCGGGAGGGCTGAGAGATACGCAGTATTTT,CASSEAGGLRDTQYF
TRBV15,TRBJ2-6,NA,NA,TGTGCCACCAGCAGCGTAACCTCTTGGGCCAACGTCCTGACTTTC,CATSSVTSWANVLTF
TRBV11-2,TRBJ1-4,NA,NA,TGTGCCAGCAGCTTATCAGGGATTGCAACTAATGAAAAACTGTTTTTT,CASSLSGIATNEKLFF
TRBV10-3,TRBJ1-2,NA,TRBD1,TGTGCCATCAGTGGGGCTTGGGACAGGGAGACTGGCTACACCTTC,CAISGAWDRETGYTF
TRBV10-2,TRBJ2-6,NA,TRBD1,TGCGCCAGCAGTGAGTCAGGGGGCGGTTTCCAGAGCTCTGGGGCCAACGTCCTGACTTTC,CASSESGGGFQSSGANVLTF
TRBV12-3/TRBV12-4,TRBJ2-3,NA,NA,TGTGCCAGCAGTTTCCGGGCAAAGGCCCGGCACACAGATACGCAGTATTTT,CASSFRAKARHTDTQYF
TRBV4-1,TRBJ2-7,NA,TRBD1,TGCGCCAGCAGCCAGGGACAGTTCACGGGCTACGAGCAGTACTTC,CASSQGQFTGYEQYF
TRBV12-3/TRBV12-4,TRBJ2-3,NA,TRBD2,TGTGCCAGCAGTTTGCGTGCTAGCGGGGTTGGCACAGATACGCAGTATTTT,CASSLRASGVGTDTQYF
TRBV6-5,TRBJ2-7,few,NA,TGTGCCAGCAGTTACGGAGAGCGGCAGTACTTC,CASSYGERQYF
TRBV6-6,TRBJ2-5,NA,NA,TGTGCCAGCAGTTACGAACAGGGACGGATGGAGACCCAGTACTTC,CASSYEQGRMETQYF
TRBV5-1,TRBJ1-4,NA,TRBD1,TGCGCCAGCAGCCCACATAGGGGGCTTCAAGAAAAACTGTTTTTT,CASSPHRGLQEKLFF
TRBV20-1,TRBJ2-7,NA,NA,TGCAGTGCTAACAGGGATAGCGACGAGCAGTACTTC,CSANRDSDEQYF
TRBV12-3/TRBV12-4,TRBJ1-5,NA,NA,TGTGCCAGCAGTTCGGCAGTCAATCAGCCCCAGCATTTT,CASSSAVNQPQHF
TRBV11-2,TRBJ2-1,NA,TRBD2,TGTGCCAGCTCCTCGAACCCCACTAGCGAGAACAATGAGCAGTTCTTC,CASSSNPTSENNEQFF
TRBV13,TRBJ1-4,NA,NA,TGTGCCAGCAGCTCCGGGACGGCGGGCTTAAATGAAAAACTGTTTTTT,CASSSGTAGLNEKLFF
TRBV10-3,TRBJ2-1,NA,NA,TGTGCCATCAGTGGGGCCGGCAATGAGCAGTTCTTC,CAISGAGNEQFF
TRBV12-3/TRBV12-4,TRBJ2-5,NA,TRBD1,TGTGCCAGCAGATCTCAGGGACAGGGGTTGGAGACCCAGTACTTC,CASRSQGQGLETQYF
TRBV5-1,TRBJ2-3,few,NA,TGCGCCAGCAGCTTGGCCGGAAAGGGGCATCGGGCAGATACGCAGTATTTT,CASSLAGKGHRADTQYF
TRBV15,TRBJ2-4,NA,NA,TGTGCCACCAGCAGAGAAGGCTTAGCCAAAAACATTCAGTACTTC,CATSREGLAKNIQYF
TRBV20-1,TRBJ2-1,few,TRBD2,TGCAGTGCTAGAGGGGGGACTAGTCCGCTGGATGAGCAGTTCTTC,CSARGGTSPLDEQFF